This T cell receptor (beta chain) was identified during a study of T cells in Graves' hyperthyroidism and ophthalmopathy. Study-level results: Appearing also in blood were most of the thyroid clonotypes expanded above 0.001. Ophthalmopathy onset followed model prediction by a median roughly 6.5 months. Ophthalmopathy and stable hyperthyroidism were separated by a 13 V-J model.

Each diagnosis drew on symptoms, thyroxine, TRAb, thyroid ultrasound and orbital computed tomography findings. There are 14 residues in the CDR3. From germline, CDR1 is KGHDR and CDR2 SFDVKD. RNA transcripts yielded amplified TCR beta CDR3 regions. RT-PCR in the first round (using the HTBI primer set) targeted the TCR CDR3. In TCRdb, the multiplex PCR reads were re-called with MiXCR into one record per CDR3 protein. The sample records hundreds of thousands of distinct CDR3 sequences, about 45% being singletons. With regard to this clonotype: Its antigen is not identified. One end of the junction varies from germline; a read error may be responsible.

Sequencing input: peripheral blood or thyroid tissue (not recorded which). This clonotype originated in an adult man with Graves' disease, either hyperthyroidism or ophthalmopathy (not recorded which). The J gene is TRBJ2-1, the V gene TRBV24-1, with D hard to call. CDR3 nucleotide sequence: TGTGCCAGCAGTGATGGTGTCGCAGGTGGTGAGCAGTTCTTC. Translated: CASSDGVAGGEQFF.